Below are 12 T cell receptor beta chains sequenced from a single sample in a study of T-cell memory formation after mild COVID-19. TCRdb re-called the 5' RACE reads through MiXCR, storing one row per CDR3 protein. This sample carries over 45,000 distinct CDR3 sequences, 9.3% of them seen once, and the ten largest clones take 12%. Sequencing used PBMCs or a T cell subset sorted from them (not recorded which). Receptor source: an adult woman who had mild COVID-19 (a few samples of this study predate the infection). Cell type and time point are not known.

The chain uses TRBV7-3 and TRBJ1-5; TRBD1 matches at 7 bases. V shed 5 bases and J 7 bases; nucleotides not matched to a gene: 5. Germline V gene lookup returns CDR1 SGHTA and CDR2 FQGTGA. The CDR3 consists of 13 residues. The CDR3 region has the DNA TGTGCCAGCAGCCCTCAGGGGGGGCAGCCCCAGCATTTT. Translating it yields CASSPQGGQPQHF.

This clonotype showed up many times. J is TRBJ1-5 and V is TRBV24-1; 8 nucleotides match TRBD1. V lost 3 bases and J lost 5; bases outside the gene matches: 2. The CDR3 runs to 14 residues. Germline CDR1 KGHDR, CDR2 SFDVKD. Written as DNA, the CDR3 is TGTGCCACCAGTGATGACAGGGGTCATCAGCCCCAGCATTTT. This codes for CATSDDRGHQPQHF.

V gene TRBV11-2 combines with J gene TRBJ2-7, with TRBD1 matching 10 bases. The CDR3 contains 17 residues. The germline V gene encodes CDR1 SGHAT and CDR2 FQNNGV. V lost 1 base, J lost 0 bases, and 6 bases stayed unmatched. In DNA form, the CDR3 reads TGTGCCAGCAGCTTAGGGACAGGGGGGCGTAGCTCCTACGAGCAGTACTTC. The encoded protein is CASSLGTGGRSSYEQYF.

The CDR3 is CASSAPLTSGTGELFF. CDR3 sequence (DNA): TGTGCCAGCAGCGCACCCTTGACTAGCGGGACTGGGGAGCTGTTTTTT. The chain is built from TRBV7-9 and TRBJ2-2; 11 bases are a match to TRBD2. The V gene's germline CDR1 is SEHNR and CDR2 FQNEAQ (reference sequence). The trim removed 5 bases at V and 8 bases at J, leaving 10 bases unmatched. The CDR3 has 16 residues. The full variable domain, in which reference TRBV7-9 and TRBJ2-2 provide the parts outside the CDR3, is DTGVSQNPRHKITKRGQNVTFRCDPISEHNRLYWYRQTLGQGPEFLTYFQNEAQLEKSRLLSDRFSAERPKGSFSTLEIQRTEQGDSAMYLCASSAPLTSGTGELFFGEGSRLTVL.

The chain couples TRBV10-3 to TRBJ2-3, with no clear D. The ends were cut back, 4 bases at V and 5 bases at J, with 13 bases in the middle. Germline values: CDR1 ENHRY, CDR2 SYGVKD. The CDR3 extends over 14 amino acids. The CDR3 DNA reads as TGTGCCATCAGTGGTAACCGGCAGGAAGATACGCAGTATTTT. Translating it yields CAISGNRQEDTQYF.

The chain couples TRBV20-1 to TRBJ2-1, with D perhaps matching TRBD2 (5 bases). V dropped 0 bases and J dropped 0 bases, with 15 bases sitting between them. This CDR3 is built from 17 residues. Germline V lookup: CDR1 DFQATT, CDR2 SNEGSKA (reference sequence). The CDR3 nucleotides are TGCAGTGCTAGAGATGCCGGGGAAACCGCCTCCTACAATGAGCAGTTCTTC. It is translated as CSARDAGETASYNEQFF.

This clonotype was seen at least ten times. The chain couples TRBV7-2 to TRBJ2-1; D uncertain. Looked up from germline, CDR1 is SGHTA and CDR2 is FQGNSA. With 5 bases removed from V and 3 bases from J, the gap between germline ends came to 5 bases. The CDR3 has 12 residues. The CDR3 loop is CASSPFYNEQFF. The CDR3 bases are TGTGCCAGCAGCCCCTTCTACAATGAGCAGTTCTTC.

This clonotype was seen many times. This chain links TRBV5-1 with TRBJ1-1, with TRBD1 as a possible D gene (5 bases). Germline CDR1 is SGHRS and CDR2 is YFSETQ. V shed 0 bases and J shed 4 bases, with 16 bases lying between them. The CDR3 totals 16 residues. CDR3 loop: CASSLATQQVSTEAFF. CDR3 in DNA: TGCGCCAGCAGCTTGGCTACGCAACAGGTATCCACTGAAGCTTTCTTT.

The chain joins TRBV7-2 to TRBJ1-4, with 9 positions matching TRBD1. V trimming: 1 base; J trimming: 13 bases; junction bases outside the gene matches: 7. The CDR3 covers 14 residues. From germline, CDR1 is SGHTA and CDR2 FQGNSA. CDR3 bases: TGTGCCAGCAGCTTAGATCTCGGACAGGGGTTACTGTTTTTT. Its translation: CASSLDLGQGLLFF.

In its sample, this clonotype was seen a few times. The chain is built from TRBV6-5 and TRBJ1-2, with TRBD1 as a possible D gene (5 bases). Looked up from germline, CDR1 is MNHEY and CDR2 is SVGAGI. V was clipped by 4 bases and J by 7 bases, with 10 bases between them. CDR3 length: 12 amino acids. In nucleotides, the CDR3 is TGTGCCAGCAGTTCAAGAGGGGCTGGCTACACCTTC. Protein sequence: CASSSRGAGYTF.

V gene TRBV12-3 or TRBV12-4 combines with J gene TRBJ1-1; 8 bases agree with TRBD1. The CDR3 length is 14 residues. The V and J ends lost 6 bases and 10 bases, in that order; junction bases with no gene match: 13. The CDR3: CASSQGGQGWSAFF. The CDR3 DNA reads TGTGCCAGCAGCCAGGGTGGACAGGGATGGTCAGCTTTCTTT.

Only a few counts were recorded for this clonotype. The chain carries TRBV24-1 and TRBJ2-2; TRBD2 might be the D (7 bases). Trimming took 7 bases from V and 4 from J, leaving 12 bases between them. CDR3 length: 14 residues. The V gene's germline CDR1 is KGHDR and CDR2 SFDVKD. For the CDR3, the DNA is TGTGCCACCAGGGGGGGGCGAGGCACCGGGGAGCTGTTTTTT. Its translation is CATRGGRGTGELFF.